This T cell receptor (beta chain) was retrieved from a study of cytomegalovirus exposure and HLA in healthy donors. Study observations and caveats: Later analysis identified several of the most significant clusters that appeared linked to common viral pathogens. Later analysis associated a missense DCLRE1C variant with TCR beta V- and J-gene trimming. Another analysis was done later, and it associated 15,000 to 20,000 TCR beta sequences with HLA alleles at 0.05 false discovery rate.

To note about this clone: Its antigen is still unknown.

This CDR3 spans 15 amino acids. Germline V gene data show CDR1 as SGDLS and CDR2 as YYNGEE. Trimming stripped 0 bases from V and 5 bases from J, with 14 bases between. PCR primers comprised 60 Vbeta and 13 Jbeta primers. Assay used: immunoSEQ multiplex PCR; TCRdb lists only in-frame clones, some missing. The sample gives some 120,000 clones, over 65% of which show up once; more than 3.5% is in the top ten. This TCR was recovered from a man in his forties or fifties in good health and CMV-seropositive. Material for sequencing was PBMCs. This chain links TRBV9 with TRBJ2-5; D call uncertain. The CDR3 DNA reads TGTGCCAGCAGCGTAGAAGGAGCTTATAGGGAGACCCAGTACTTC. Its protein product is CASSVEGAYRETQYF.